This entry lists 20 T cell receptor beta chains sequenced from one sample in a study of shared clonotypes between healthy human individuals. Clones were sequenced by immunoSEQ multiplex PCR, and TCRdb holds only the in-frame ones, with some missing. The sample consists of about 1 million clones, about 75% of them appearing once. The sequenced sample consisted of memory CD4+ T cells sorted from blood. Subset described: CD45RA-negative fraction. The source is a man aged 18-30 years in good health.

The chain employs TRBV5-1 and TRBJ2-1, with D maybe TRBD1 (6 bases). Trimming left V 4 bases short and J 5 bases short, with 16 bases between. Germline CDR1 SGHRS, CDR2 YFSETQ. This CDR3 contains 15 residues. The CDR3 reads CASSIERTVHNEQFF. CDR3 DNA sequence: TGCGCCAGCAGCATAGAGAGGACAGTACACAATGAGCAGTTCTTC.

This chain links TRBV7-9 with TRBJ1-1, with 12 bases lining up with TRBD1. The germline V gene encodes CDR1 SEHNR and CDR2 FQNEAQ (reference sequence). V trimming: 7 bases; J trimming: 6 bases; junction bases outside the gene matches: 12. This CDR3 has 16 amino acids. The CDR3 DNA is TGTGCCAGCAACCACCGGGACAGGGGGCCGTCAGCTGAAGCTTTCTTT. As protein: CASNHRDRGPSAEAFF.

Notes on this clone: A single base is all that separates this from a far larger clone, so a read error is likely. Within the sample, other DNA sequences also encode this same CDR3. This sequence joins TRBV25-1 and TRBJ1-1, with no clear D. V dropped 6 bases and J dropped 0 bases, with 2 bases sitting between them. In germline, CDR1 is MGHDK, CDR2 SYGVNS. This CDR3 has 11 residues. The CDR3 reads CASSVNTEAFF. DNA of the CDR3: TGTGCCAGCAGCGTGAACACTGAAGCTTTCTTT.

The rearrangement links TRBV6-1 to TRBJ1-6; D possibly corresponds to TRBD1 (5 bases). Between the trimmed V and J ends, which lost 0 bases and 4 bases, there was a span of 16 bases. Per germline, CDR1 MNHNS and CDR2 SASEGT. CDR3 length equals 18 residues. CDR3 bases: TGTGCCAGCAGTGAAGCGGGATCCGACAGCCAATATAATTCACCCCTCCACTTT. Its protein product is CASSEAGSDSQYNSPLHF.

The rearrangement links TRBV5-1 to TRBJ2-1; D is perhaps TRBD1 or TRBD2 (5 bases each). There are 14 residues in the CDR3. Trimming removed 1 base from V and 7 bases from J, with 12 bases in between. CDR1 and CDR2 (germline): SGHRS, YFSETQ. The chain's CDR3 is CASSLLGDLNEQFF. CDR3 nucleotide sequence: TGCGCCAGCAGCTTGTTGGGGGATTTGAATGAGCAGTTCTTC.

The chain couples TRBV5-1 to TRBJ2-7, with 7 positions matching TRBD1. Trimming removed 4 bases from V and 7 bases from J; junction bases left unmatched: 11. The CDR3 is 14 amino acids. The germline CDR1 and CDR2 sequences are SGHRS and YFSETQ. Here the CDR3 DNA reads TGCGCCAGCAGCACGCGGACAGGATCTGCAGAGCAGTACTTC. This encodes CASSTRTGSAEQYF.

The V call is TRBV11-2, the J call TRBJ1-5; no definite D call. Germline lookup yields CDR1 SGHAT and CDR2 FQNNGV. V shed 5 bases and J shed 4 bases, with 15 bases lying between them. The CDR3 covers 15 residues. The CDR3 bases are TGTGCCAGCAGCGTTGGACCGGGCCGGAATCAGCCCCAGCATTTT. Translated, it gives CASSVGPGRNQPQHF.

The CDR3 here is CASSLDWVNTEAFF. The CDR3 nucleotides read TGTGCCAGCAGCTTAGATTGGGTGAACACTGAAGCTTTCTTT. The chain combines TRBV11-2 with TRBJ1-1; D is unclear. The CDR3 runs to 14 residues. CDR1 and CDR2 from the germline V gene are SGHAT and FQNNGV. The V end was cut by 0 bases, the J end by 0 bases, with 5 bases between.

About this clone: The identical CDR3 is also encoded by other nucleotide sequences in the sample. The CDR3 DNA reads as TGTGCCAGCAGCGCGGCAGGGACGTCCTACAATGAGCAGTTCTTC. Translation: CASSAAGTSYNEQFF. The chain uses TRBV9 and TRBJ2-1; D is possibly TRBD1 or TRBD2 (5 bases each). The germline V gene encodes CDR1 SGDLS and CDR2 YYNGEE. V was pared by 3 bases and J by 1 base, with 11 bases between. The CDR3 length is 15 residues.

This clone was recorded once. The rearrangement links TRBV7-3 to TRBJ2-5, with 13 nucleotides matching TRBD2. CDR1 is SGHTA, CDR2 FQGTGA, per germline. The length of the CDR3 is 14 residues. V lost 11 bases, J lost 5 bases, and 8 bases stayed unmatched. Here the CDR3 DNA reads TGTGCCGAATCGGGACTAGCGGGGAAGGAGACCCAGTACTTC. Translating gives CAESGLAGKETQYF.

Comments on this clone: At one end, the junction sequence differs from germline, possibly due to a read error. The chain is built from TRBV28 and TRBJ2-4; D gene unclear. The CDR3 runs to 9 residues. Germline CDR1 reads MDHEN; CDR2 reads SYDVKM. The CDR3 spells CASSSPSGF. As DNA, the CDR3 is TGTGCCAGCAGTTCTCCGAGTGGCTTC.

The chain has TRBV7-9 and TRBJ2-1, with D possibly TRBD2 on 5 matching bases. Germline V lookup: CDR1 SEHNR, CDR2 FQNEAQ (reference sequence). V lost 5 bases and J 7 bases, leaving 18 bases between the germline ends. The CDR3 sequence is 15 residues long. Here the CDR3 reads CASSPYGNSLNEQFF. CDR3 DNA: TGTGCCAGCAGCCCCTACGGGAATAGTTTGAATGAGCAGTTCTTC.

The gene calls are TRBV5-4 and TRBJ2-7; 11 bases align to TRBD2. The CDR3 sequence is 18 residues long. CDR1 and CDR2 (germline): SGHNT, YYREEE (reference sequence). J gave up 1 base and V 0 bases, and 9 bases lay outside the gene matches. As DNA, the CDR3 is TGTGCCAGCAGCTTGGCGGGTAGCGGGACTAGCGGATCCTACGAGCAGTACTTC. This translates into CASSLAGSGTSGSYEQYF.

This chain uses TRBV2 with TRBJ1-1; D is undetermined. The CDR3 runs 14 residues. V was pared by 1 base and J by 0 bases, with 6 bases between. CDR1 is SNHLY and CDR2 is FYNNEI in the germline V gene. CDR3 bases: TGTGCCAGCAGTGAAGGGATTATGAACACTGAAGCTTTCTTT. Its protein is CASSEGIMNTEAFF.

This clone was picked up a small number of times. J is TRBJ2-6 and V is TRBV29-1; D may be TRBD1 (5 bases). The CDR3 consists of 15 residues. Germline V lookup: CDR1 SQVTM, CDR2 ANQGSEA. V lost 5 bases and J 0 bases, leaving 11 bases between the germline ends. Here the CDR3 reads CSVFEGHSGANVLTF. The CDR3 region has the DNA TGCAGCGTTTTTGAAGGACACTCTGGGGCCAACGTCCTGACTTTC.

The chain combines TRBV7-2 with TRBJ2-7, with D unclear. This CDR3 is 12 amino acids long. V was trimmed by 3 bases and J by 6 bases, leaving 9 bases between them. Germline assignment: CDR1 SGHTA and CDR2 FQGNSA. The chain's CDR3 is CASSFKGREQYF. CDR3 nucleotides: TGTGCCAGCAGCTTTAAAGGGCGCGAGCAGTACTTC.

The V call is TRBV25-1, the J call TRBJ1-6; D is unresolved. The V end lost 5 bases, the J end lost 18 bases, and 14 bases lay between the germline ends. CDR1 MGHDK and CDR2 SYGVNS come from the germline V gene. The CDR3 consists of 11 residues. CDR3 sequence: CASSLNGICHF. CDR3 DNA: TGTGCCAGCAGTCTAAACGGAATTTGCCACTTT.

CDR3 amino acids: CASSPRQSLNTEAFF. Here the CDR3 DNA reads TGTGCCAGCAGCCCGAGACAGTCCTTGAACACTGAAGCTTTCTTT. The chain couples TRBV7-9 to TRBJ1-1; maybe TRBD1 (5 bases). CDR3 length equals 15 residues. CDR1 and CDR2 (germline): SEHNR, FQNEAQ (reference sequence). V lost 5 bases and J lost 0, with 13 bases in between.

The chain carries TRBV2 and TRBJ2-1; possibly TRBD2 for D (6 bases). V was shortened by 6 bases and J by 3 bases, with 15 bases between the two germline ends. Germline CDR1 SNHLY, CDR2 FYNNEI. This CDR3 contains 15 residues. The CDR3 spells CASRGEATDYNEQFF. CDR3 sequence (DNA): TGTGCCAGCAGGGGGGAGGCTACAGACTACAATGAGCAGTTCTTC.

A few counts support this clone. Written as DNA, the CDR3 is TGTGCCAGCAGCTTACTGGGAATGGAAGCTTTCTTT. This gives the protein CASSLLGMEAFF. The J gene is TRBJ1-1, the V gene TRBV7-9; D not resolved. The V and J ends lost 2 bases and 8 bases respectively, with 9 bases between them. This CDR3 comprises 12 residues. Germline V gene data show CDR1 as SEHNR and CDR2 as FQNEAQ (reference sequence).